What follows are 32 T cell receptor beta chains derived from one specimen sequenced in a study of T-cell memory formation after mild COVID-19. TCRdb recomputed calls from the 5' RACE reads with MiXCR, one row per CDR3 protein. The table includes about 180,000 distinct CDR3 sequences, 16% detected once. Sequenced: PBMCs or a T cell subset sorted from them (not recorded which). These receptors all come from an adult woman who had mild COVID-19 (a few samples of this study predate the infection). Cell type and time point are not known.

This clonotype was seen more than once but under ten times. The V and J genes are TRBV6-2 or TRBV6-3 and TRBJ2-3; TRBD2 matches 10 bases. This CDR3 has 16 amino acids. Per germline, CDR1 MNHEY and CDR2 SVGEGT. V lost 6 bases, J lost 2 bases, and 8 bases stayed unmatched. The CDR3 spells CASRNLAGGHTDTQYF. The CDR3 DNA reads TGTGCCAGCAGAAATTTAGCGGGGGGCCACACAGATACGCAGTATTTT.

This clonotype was detected ten times or more. The gene calls are TRBV7-2 and TRBJ2-5; unclear D gene. The CDR3 consists of 13 residues. Looked up from germline, CDR1 is SGHTA and CDR2 is FQGNSA. The ends were cut back, 5 bases at V and 1 base at J, with 8 bases in the middle. CDR3 nucleotide sequence: TGTGCCAGCAGCACTGTTAGCCAAGAGACCCAGTACTTC. Translated, it gives CASSTVSQETQYF.

The chain links TRBV5-1 to TRBJ2-1, with 9 bases fitting TRBD1. This CDR3 contains 15 residues. V lost 3 bases and J lost 2; bases outside the gene matches: 3. CDR1 and CDR2 (germline): SGHRS, YFSETQ. CDR3 in DNA: TGCGCCAGCAGCTGGGGACAGGGACCCTACAATGAGCAGTTCTTC. This encodes CASSWGQGPYNEQFF.

On this clonotype itself: One junction end disagrees with the germline gene, perhaps due to a read error. This sequence joins TRBV7-3 and TRBJ2-1; 8 bases align to TRBD2. The CDR3 is 12 amino acids. In germline, CDR1 is SGHTA, CDR2 FQGTGA. The CDR3 spells CASSHPNMRTSF. Here the CDR3 DNA reads TGTGCCAGCAGCCACCCGAACATGAGGACTAGCTTT.

This clonotype was detected a few times. The chain has TRBV18 and TRBJ2-1; 11 bases line up with TRBD2. Germline V gene data show CDR1 as KGHSH and CDR2 as LQKENI. V shed 1 base, J shed 14 bases, and the junction held 1 base outside the gene matches. The CDR3 has 12 amino acids. This CDR3 is CASSPQLAGEFF. CDR3 coding DNA: TGTGCCAGCTCACCACAACTAGCGGGGGAGTTCTTC.

This rearrangement joins TRBV5-5 to TRBJ2-2; 11 positions match TRBD2. CDR3 size: 18 residues. Germline V gives CDR1 SGHKS, CDR2 YYEKEE (reference sequence). Trimming at V came to 5 bases and at J to 7 bases, leaving 16 bases not matched to a gene. The DNA for the CDR3 is TGTGCCAGCAGTCCTACCCTTGTAGCGGGAGGGCCGAACGGGGAGCTGTTTTTT. The encoded protein is CASSPTLVAGGPNGELFF.

This clonotype was seen a few times. The CDR3 DNA is TGCGCCAGCAGCTTAGACACCAACTCTGGAAACACCATATATTTT. Residues: CASSLDTNSGNTIYF. The chain links TRBV4-1 to TRBJ1-3; D remains unclear. The CDR3 sequence is 15 residues long. V lost 5 bases and J 0 bases, leaving 11 bases between the germline ends. CDR1 is MGHRA and CDR2 is YSYEKL in the germline V gene.

The J gene is TRBJ1-3, the V gene TRBV6-2 or TRBV6-3, with D tentatively TRBD1 (5 bases). The CDR3 is made up of 17 amino acids. Between the trimmed V and J ends, which lost 2 bases and 0 bases, there was a span of 14 bases. Per germline, CDR1 MNHEY and CDR2 SVGEGT. CDR3 sequence: CASSYLPTATSGNTIYF. The DNA of the CDR3 is TGTGCCAGCAGTTACCTTCCGACAGCGACCTCTGGAAACACCATATATTTT.

This sequence joins TRBV2 and TRBJ1-5; D is unclear. From germline, CDR1 is SNHLY and CDR2 FYNNEI. The ends were cut back, 4 bases at V and 6 bases at J, with 4 bases in the middle. The CDR3 runs to 11 residues. In DNA, the CDR3 is TGTGCCAGCAGTGGCGGTCAGCCCCAGCATTTT. Residues: CASSGGQPQHF.

This clonotype was counted only a few times. This sequence joins TRBV6-6 and TRBJ2-2; a possible D gene is TRBD1 (8 bases). V was shortened by 7 bases and J by 6 bases, with 15 bases between the two germline ends. The CDR3 has 14 amino acids. Per the germline V gene, CDR1 is MNHNY and CDR2 is SVGAGI (reference sequence). CDR3 region: CASTDRGGPGELFF. The CDR3 bases are TGTGCCAGCACCGACAGGGGAGGGCCCGGGGAGCTGTTTTTT.

This clonotype was counted only a few times. The chain links TRBV3-1 to TRBJ1-2; weak D call: TRBD1 (5 bases). CDR3 length equals 13 residues. From germline, CDR1 is LGHDT and CDR2 YNNKEL (reference sequence). V was clipped by 0 bases and J by 8 bases, with 10 bases between them. The CDR3 DNA follows: TGTGCCAGCAGCCAAGATCCGGGACGCGGCTACACCTTC. This translates into CASSQDPGRGYTF.

The sample holds a few counts of this clonotype. The V and J genes are TRBV7-2 and TRBJ1-1, with 7 bases that match TRBD1. Germline V gene sequence: CDR1 SGHTA, CDR2 FQGNSA. The CDR3 has 14 residues. The trim removed 4 bases at V and 1 base at J, leaving 3 bases unmatched. This chain's CDR3 is CASSSRGWNTEAFF. In DNA form, the CDR3 reads TGTGCCAGCAGCTCCAGGGGGTGGAACACTGAAGCTTTCTTT.

This clonotype was detected many times. V is TRBV20-1 and J is TRBJ1-1, with TRBD1 matching 9 bases. V shed 5 bases, J shed 7 bases, and the junction held 8 bases outside the gene matches. The CDR3 contains 13 residues. CDR1 is DFQATT, CDR2 SNEGSKA, per germline (reference sequence). Written as DNA, the CDR3 is TGCAGTGCTCGGAACAGGGGGCAAGGTGAAGCTTTCTTT. Its protein product is CSARNRGQGEAFF.

The rearrangement joins TRBV24-1 to TRBJ2-5, with 7 bases that match TRBD1. This CDR3 contains 15 residues. CDR1 and CDR2 from the germline V gene are KGHDR and SFDVKD. Trimming removed 0 bases from V and 5 bases from J; junction bases left unmatched: 5. Here the CDR3 DNA reads TGTGCCACCAGTGATTTGAACAGGGGCCGGGAGACCCAGTACTTC. Amino acid sequence: CATSDLNRGRETQYF.

The sample holds a few counts of this clonotype. The V and J genes are TRBV7-8 and TRBJ2-2; a weak D match, TRBD1 (7 bases). Trimming removed 1 base from V and 5 bases from J, with 14 bases in between. From germline, CDR1 is SGHVS and CDR2 FQNEAQ. CDR3 length: 16 residues. In nucleotides, the CDR3 is TGTGCCAGCAGCTTAGAGGCACAGGGGAGGACCGGGGAGCTGTTTTTT. Protein: CASSLEAQGRTGELFF. The full variable domain, completed using reference TRBV7-8 and TRBJ2-2, is GAGVSQSPRYKVAKRGQDVALRCDPISGHVSLFWYQQALGQGPEFLTYFQNEAQLDKSGLPSDRFFAERPEGSVSTLKIQRTQQEDSAVYLCASSLEAQGRTGELFFGEGSRLTVL.

This clonotype was observed many times. The chain has TRBV24-1 and TRBJ2-3, with TRBD1 matching 7 bases. CDR3 length: 17 residues. Trimming removed 3 bases from V and 2 bases from J; junction bases left unmatched: 10. Germline assignment: CDR1 KGHDR and CDR2 SFDVKD. The CDR3 DNA reads as TGTGCCACCAGTGATCCCGGGACAGAAGATTCCACAGATACGCAGTATTTT. It codes for CATSDPGTEDSTDTQYF.

This clonotype was counted only a few times. CDR3 nucleotides: TGTGCCAGCAGTTTATCGGGCCAGCACTCCTACGAGCAGTACTTC. Translating gives CASSLSGQHSYEQYF. The chain combines TRBV12-3 or TRBV12-4 with TRBJ2-7; D is uncertain. Deletions cut 2 bases from V and 0 bases from J, with 11 bases between. CDR3 size: 15 residues.

This clonotype was counted a single time. V usage is TRBV29-1 and J usage is TRBJ1-1; D is unresolved. Germline V lookup: CDR1 SQVTM, CDR2 ANQGSEA. V was shortened by 4 bases and J by 0 bases, with 12 bases between the two germline ends. This CDR3 has 14 amino acids. CDR3 nucleotide sequence: TGCAGCGTTGCTCCAACTACTCTGAACACTGAAGCTTTCTTT. Translation gives CSVAPTTLNTEAFF. Using reference TRBV29-1 and TRBJ1-1 for the parts outside the CDR3, the full variable domain is SAVISQKPSRDICQRGTSLTIQCQVDSQVTMMFWYRQQPGQSLTLIATANQGSEATYESGFVIDKFPISRPNLTFSTLTVSNMSPEDSSIYLCSVAPTTLNTEAFFGQGTRLTVV.

V is TRBV21-1 and J is TRBJ1-3; the DNA was not compared with TRBD1, the D call given in the table. TRBV21-1 is described as a pseudogene. The CDR3 sequence is 14 residues long. The CDR3 loop reads CASCRGEGGNTIYF. The CDR3 nucleotides are TGTGCCAGCTGCCGGGGGGAAGGTGGAAACACAATATATTTT.

The CDR3 sequence: CASSLLGAAKDTQYF. The CDR3 nucleotides read TGTGCCAGCAGCTTATTGGGAGCAGCGAAAGATACGCAGTATTTT. The rearrangement uses TRBV7-9 and TRBJ2-3; tentative D call: TRBD2 (5 bases). Germline loops: CDR1 SEHNR, CDR2 FQNEAQ (reference sequence). Between the trimmed V and J ends, which lost 2 bases and 5 bases, there was a span of 14 bases. The CDR3 spans 15 residues.

J is TRBJ1-5 and V is TRBV12-3 or TRBV12-4, with TRBD1 matching 7 bases. CDR3 size: 14 residues. The V segment lost 6 bases and the J segment 0 bases; nucleotides outside the gene matches: 2. In DNA, the CDR3 is TGTGCCAGCAGACAGGGGTATAGCAATCAGCCCCAGCATTTT. Translation gives CASRQGYSNQPQHF.

This clonotype has just a few counts. This chain joins TRBV19 and TRBJ2-3; 10 nucleotides match TRBD2. The germline V gene has CDR1 LNHDA and CDR2 SQIVND (reference sequence). This CDR3 spans 17 amino acids. J gave up 4 bases and V 3 bases, and 10 bases lay outside the gene matches. In nucleotides, the CDR3 is TGTGCCAGTAGTATGGGCCTTAGCGGGGGGACGGCAGATACGCAGTATTTT. Protein sequence: CASSMGLSGGTADTQYF.

The rearrangement uses TRBV2 and TRBJ2-5; 14 positions agree with TRBD2. Per germline, CDR1 SNHLY and CDR2 FYNNEI. Trimming removed 6 bases from V and 5 bases from J; junction bases left unmatched: 8. The length of the CDR3 is 16 residues. CDR3 protein: CASSQGGLAGVETQYF. CDR3 DNA: TGTGCCAGCAGCCAGGGGGGACTAGCGGGAGTTGAGACCCAGTACTTC. Together with reference TRBV2 and TRBJ2-5, the CDR3 gives the full variable domain: EPEVTQTPSHQVTQMGQEVILRCVPISNHLYFYWYRQILGQKVEFLVSFYNNEISEKSEIFDDQFSVERPDGSNFTLKIRSTKLEDSAMYFCASSQGGLAGVETQYFGPGTRLLVL.

The chain links TRBV29-1 to TRBJ2-1; TRBD2 matches 10 bases. The V gene's germline CDR1 is SQVTM and CDR2 ANQGSEA. V shed 5 bases and J 6 bases; nucleotides not matched to a gene: 7. The CDR3 covers 14 residues. As DNA, the CDR3 is TGCAGCGTTACGACTAGCGGGCCCTTCAATGAGCAGTTCTTC. This gives the protein CSVTTSGPFNEQFF.

This rearrangement joins TRBV7-9 to TRBJ1-1, with 10 bases identical to TRBD1. The CDR3 runs to 15 residues. Trimming took 1 base from V and 5 from J; bases not matched to a gene: 4. CDR1 SEHNR and CDR2 FQNEAQ come from the germline V gene (reference sequence). The CDR3 loop is CASSLGGTGDTEAFF. The CDR3 DNA reads as TGTGCCAGCAGCTTAGGGGGGACAGGGGATACTGAAGCTTTCTTT.

The chain links TRBV20-1 to TRBJ1-4; TRBD1 is a possible D gene (5 bases). Germline CDR1 and CDR2: DFQATT and SNEGSKA (reference sequence). Between the trimmed V and J ends, which lost 3 bases and 8 bases, there was a span of 10 bases. This CDR3 comprises 12 residues. The CDR3 nucleotides read TGCAGTGCTAGCGGTGACAGAGAAAAACTGTTTTTT. It encodes CSASGDREKLFF.

This clonotype was recorded a few times. V and J are TRBV12-3 or TRBV12-4 and TRBJ2-5, with TRBD1 matching over 10 bases. Trimming at V came to 5 bases and at J to 6 bases, leaving 6 bases not matched to a gene. This CDR3 is built from 14 residues. CDR3 sequence reads: CASSVTGGAKTQYF. In DNA form, the CDR3 reads TGTGCCAGCAGTGTGACAGGGGGCGCAAAGACCCAGTACTTC.

The rearrangement joins TRBV5-1 to TRBJ2-7; 12 bases map to TRBD1. V lost 4 bases, J lost 5 bases, and 4 bases stayed unmatched. CDR3 size: 14 residues. Germline V CDR1 and CDR2: SGHRS, YFSETQ. The CDR3 DNA follows: TGCGCCAGCAGCCTCGGGACAGGGGGCAACGAGCAGTACTTC. It yields the protein CASSLGTGGNEQYF. The whole variable domain, remainder taken from reference TRBV5-1 and TRBJ2-7, is KAGVTQTPRYLIKTRGQQVTLSCSPISGHRSVSWYQQTPGQGLQFLFEYFSETQRNKGNFPGRFSGRQFSNSRSEMNVSTLELGDSALYLCASSLGTGGNEQYFGPGTRLTVT.

V usage is TRBV5-1 and J usage is TRBJ2-7, with 8 bases identical to TRBD1. The CDR3 contains 15 residues. CDR1 is SGHRS, CDR2 YFSETQ, per germline. Trimming took 0 bases from V and 2 from J; bases not matched to a gene: 4. The CDR3 DNA is TGCGCCAGCAGCTTGGCACGGACAGGGACCTACGAGCAGTACTTC. This encodes CASSLARTGTYEQYF.

The chain couples TRBV11-3 to TRBJ2-2; 11 bases map to TRBD2. The CDR3 is made up of 22 amino acids. V was clipped by 5 bases and J by 0 bases; unmatched bases: 20. Germline lookup yields CDR1 SGHNT and CDR2 YENEEA. CDR3 residues: CASSQRPGLAGGGNANTGELFF. The CDR3 DNA reads as TGTGCCAGCAGCCAACGCCCCGGACTAGCGGGCGGAGGGAACGCGAACACCGGGGAGCTGTTTTTT.

The table lists this clonotype with a few counts. The chain combines TRBV6-2 or TRBV6-3 with TRBJ2-2, with unresolved D. Looked up from germline, CDR1 is MNHEY and CDR2 is SVGEGT. The CDR3 totals 13 residues. Trimming removed 7 bases at V and 4 bases at J, with 10 bases between. The CDR3 nucleotides read TGTGCCAGCACCAGACCTTCCACCGGGGAGCTGTTTTTT. Residues: CASTRPSTGELFF.

This clonotype came up a few times. The V call is TRBV5-1, the J call TRBJ1-2, with no clear D. Per germline, CDR1 SGHRS and CDR2 YFSETQ. CDR3 size: 14 residues. V lost 4 bases, J lost 0 bases, and 10 bases lay in between. The CDR3 DNA reads as TGCGCCAGCAGCGTGACCACAACTAACTATGGCTACACCTTC. As protein: CASSVTTTNYGYTF.